A single sample gave rise to the 30 T cell receptor beta chains below, sequenced in a study of persistence of HIV-infected CD4 T cells. No antigen is known for these receptors. Overlapping HIV-1 Gag 15-mer peptides at 0.85 to 1 ug per peptide per mL were used. CD40L-negative CD69-negative CD45RO-high memory CD4+ T cells were sorted as populations depleted of antigen-responding cells. The immunoSEQ assay was version 4, run in survey mode. Assay used: immunoSEQ multiplex PCR; TCRdb lists only in-frame clones, some missing. The sample consists of approximately 35,000 clones, more than 75% of them appearing once. The sequencing used cultured CD4+ T cells from PBMCs, collected from a patient who received antiretroviral therapy. These receptors were taken from an adult with HIV. The donor label of this sample is uncertain.

J is TRBJ1-1 and V is TRBV18, with D perhaps matching TRBD1 (5 bases). V lost 6 bases and J 9 bases, leaving 17 bases between the germline ends. This CDR3 is 13 amino acids long. CDR1 is KGHSH, CDR2 LQKENI, per germline. CDR3 nucleotide sequence: TGTGCCAGCTCTGACTCAACAGGTGCCAAAGCTTTCTTT. As protein: CASSDSTGAKAFF. Supplemented by reference TRBV18 and TRBJ1-1, the full variable domain reads NAGVMQNPRHLVRRRGQEARLRCSPMKGHSHVYWYRQLPEEGLKFMVYLQKENIIDESGMPKERFSAEFPKEGPSILRIQQVVRGDSAAYFCASSDSTGAKAFFGQGTRLTVV.

V and J are TRBV9 and TRBJ1-2, with TRBD1 matching over 8 bases. The V gene's germline CDR1 is SGDLS and CDR2 YYNGEE. This CDR3 has 14 residues. Germline trimming cut 2 bases from V and 9 bases from J; bases unmatched to any gene: 9. This CDR3 reads CASSVDRVTSSYTF. The CDR3 DNA reads TGTGCCAGCAGCGTGGACAGGGTAACCTCTAGCTACACCTTC.

This clone has only a few counts. The V call is TRBV7-2, the J call TRBJ2-3; D not resolved. V dropped 5 bases and J dropped 0 bases, with 9 bases sitting between them. There are 14 residues in the CDR3. Germline V gene sequence: CDR1 SGHTA, CDR2 FQGNSA. The CDR3 DNA follows: TGTGCCAGCAGCCCCTTGACTAGCACAGATACGCAGTATTTT. It encodes CASSPLTSTDTQYF.

This chain joins TRBV7-6 and TRBJ1-2; D gene uncertain. CDR1 and CDR2 (germline): SGHVS, FNYEAQ. There are 14 residues in the CDR3. V dropped 7 bases and J dropped 7 bases, with 19 bases sitting between them. The CDR3 sequence is CASTRGAGSGGYTF. In DNA form, the CDR3 reads TGTGCCAGCACCCGAGGTGCGGGCTCGGGTGGCTACACCTTC.

This chain uses TRBV5-1 with TRBJ2-3; 10 positions match TRBD2. The CDR3 length is 15 residues. J lost 2 bases, V lost 6 bases, and 6 bases had no gene match. Germline V CDR1 and CDR2: SGHRS, YFSETQ. CDR3 bases: TGCGCCAGCACCCTAGCGGGGGCCCTCACAGATACGCAGTATTTT. Translation gives CASTLAGALTDTQYF. Full variable domain (outside the CDR3, taken from reference TRBV5-1 and TRBJ2-3): KAGVTQTPRYLIKTRGQQVTLSCSPISGHRSVSWYQQTPGQGLQFLFEYFSETQRNKGNFPGRFSGRQFSNSRSEMNVSTLELGDSALYLCASTLAGALTDTQYFGPGTRLTVL.

This clone was seen only once. The J gene is TRBJ1-2, the V gene TRBV18; TRBD1 is a possible D gene (6 bases). The germline V gene encodes CDR1 KGHSH and CDR2 LQKENI. The ends were cut back, 4 bases at V and 2 bases at J, with 17 bases in the middle. The CDR3 length is 16 residues. The DNA for the CDR3 is TGTGCCAGCTCACAACCTTACAGGGAGCCGAACTATGGCTACACCTTC. Encoded protein: CASSQPYREPNYGYTF.

In its sample, this clone was seen a few times. The chain links TRBV6-5 to TRBJ1-1; tentative D call: TRBD1 (6 bases). CDR3 length: 13 residues. Trimming stripped 10 bases from V and 3 bases from J, with 15 bases between. Germline lookup yields CDR1 MNHEY and CDR2 SVGAGI. CDR3 in DNA: TGTGCCACCCAGGGGCCCCCGGACACTGAAGCTTTCTTT. Its protein is CATQGPPDTEAFF.

The chain has TRBV5-5 and TRBJ1-5; TRBD1 might be the D (5 bases). The CDR3 has 16 amino acids. Germline CDR1 SGHKS, CDR2 YYEKEE (reference sequence). Trimming removed 3 bases at V and 0 bases at J, with 13 bases between. The CDR3 is CASSSGGLSSNQPQHF. CDR3 DNA: TGTGCCAGCAGCTCGGGGGGGTTGTCTAGCAATCAGCCCCAGCATTTT. The full variable domain, rest sourced from reference TRBV5-5 and TRBJ1-5, is DAGVTQSPTHLIKTRGQQVTLRCSPISGHKSVSWYQQVLGQGPQFIFQYYEKEERGRGNFPDRFSARQFPNYSSELNVNALLLGDSALYLCASSSGGLSSNQPQHFGDGTRLSIL.

This rearrangement joins TRBV10-2 to TRBJ1-2; 10 nucleotides align to TRBD1. V trimming: 3 bases; J trimming: 8 bases; junction bases outside the gene matches: 3. The CDR3 is made up of 13 amino acids. The germline V gene encodes CDR1 WSHSY and CDR2 SAAADI. As DNA, the CDR3 is TGCGCCAGCAGTGACGGGACAGGGGTCGGCTACACCTTC. Amino acid sequence: CASSDGTGVGYTF.

The rearrangement joins TRBV19 to TRBJ1-1; possibly TRBD1 for D (5 bases). The CDR3 extends over 14 amino acids. The V gene's germline CDR1 is LNHDA and CDR2 SQIVND (reference sequence). V lost 5 bases to trimming and J lost 5 bases, with 15 bases between them. The CDR3 here is CASSDPGRTTEAFF. The DNA of the CDR3 is TGTGCCAGTAGTGACCCAGGGCGGACGACTGAAGCTTTCTTT.

The chain carries TRBV13 and TRBJ2-5, with 7 bases identical to TRBD1. Germline V gene data show CDR1 as PRHDT and CDR2 as FYEKMQ (reference sequence). The junction had 22 bases not matched to a gene; V was cut back by 4 bases and J by 5 bases. The CDR3 length is 19 residues. The CDR3 loop is CASSYRTFHGDSRGETQYF. As DNA, the CDR3 is TGTGCCAGCAGCTATAGAACTTTCCACGGGGACAGCCGAGGGGAGACCCAGTACTTC.

The table lists this clone with a count of one. V is TRBV10-3 and J is TRBJ2-7; D gene unclear. V gave up 6 bases and J gave up 2 bases, with 17 bases separating them. This CDR3 is built from 15 residues. Germline-derived CDR1 and CDR2 are ENHRY and SYGVKD. The CDR3 DNA follows: TGTGCCATCAGCTCCGGGCCGAGCACGACCTACGAGCAGTACTTC. Protein sequence: CAISSGPSTTYEQYF.

The chain carries TRBV24-1 and TRBJ2-5, with a possible D match to TRBD2 (6 bases). This CDR3 has 14 residues. The germline V and J ends were trimmed by 5 bases and 5 bases, with 14 bases remaining between them. Germline CDR1 is KGHDR and CDR2 is SFDVKD. The chain's CDR3 is CATSAEGTSETQYF. The CDR3 DNA reads as TGTGCCACCAGTGCGGAGGGCACGAGCGAGACCCAGTACTTC.

In this sample, this clone turned up once. The rearrangement uses TRBV30 and TRBJ2-2; D is unclear. V was pared by 8 bases and J by 1 base, with 20 bases between. Looked up from germline, CDR1 is GTSNPN and CDR2 is SVGIG (reference sequence). The CDR3 has 16 residues. The CDR3 sequence is CAVSVGQKRNTGELFF. CDR3 DNA sequence: TGTGCCGTCTCCGTAGGTCAAAAGAGGAACACCGGGGAGCTGTTTTTT. The whole variable domain, remainder taken from reference TRBV30 and TRBJ2-2, is SQTIHQWPATLVQPVGSPLSLECTVEGTSNPNLYWYRQAAGRGLQLLFYSVGIGQISSEVPQNLSASRPQDRQFILSSKKLLLSDSGFYLCAVSVGQKRNTGELFFGEGSRLTVL.

The V and J genes are TRBV18 and TRBJ1-1; D may be TRBD1 (6 bases). Germline CDR1 reads KGHSH; CDR2 reads LQKENI. Trimming pared 0 bases from V and 8 bases from J, leaving 13 bases between. The CDR3 covers 14 residues. The CDR3 here is CASSPPGDGQEAFF. As DNA, the CDR3 is TGTGCCAGCTCACCACCGGGGGATGGACAGGAAGCTTTCTTT.

As to this clone: Other DNA variants within this sample encode the same CDR3. This chain uses TRBV4-2 with TRBJ2-3, with TRBD2 matching 10 bases. The CDR3 sequence is 17 residues long. Germline V lookup: CDR1 LGHNA, CDR2 YNFKEQ. V was clipped by 0 bases and J by 3 bases; unmatched bases: 6. The CDR3 region has the DNA TGTGCCAGCAGCCAAGATACCAGCGGGGGGGCGACAGATACGCAGTATTTT. Its translation: CASSQDTSGGATDTQYF.

With regard to this clone: At one boundary the junction diverges from the germline segment, which might be a read error. The rearrangement uses TRBV18 and TRBJ1-4, with a weak D call TRBD1 (5 bases). The CDR3 runs to 16 residues. Germline loops: CDR1 KGHSH, CDR2 LQKENI. The CDR3, as DNA: TGTGCCAGCTCACCACGTCCCCCGGGACCTAAGGAAAAACTGTTTTTT. This sequence encodes CASSPRPPGPKEKLFF.

The chain links TRBV30 to TRBJ1-5; possible D gene TRBD1, 6 bases. The CDR3 covers 13 residues. Germline V gene sequence: CDR1 GTSNPN, CDR2 SVGIG (reference sequence). The V end was cut by 4 bases, the J end by 15 bases, with 22 bases between. The CDR3 nucleotides read TGTGCCTGGAAGGGGGAAGGAGACAGTCGGTTGCATTTT. As protein: CAWKGEGDSRLHF.

The chain combines TRBV6-6 with TRBJ2-6, with 7 positions matching TRBD1. The trim removed 6 bases at V and 4 bases at J, leaving 6 bases unmatched. CDR1 is MNHNY, CDR2 SVGAGI, per germline (reference sequence). CDR3 length: 15 amino acids. In DNA form, the CDR3 reads TGTGCCAGCAGCCACGACAGGGCCGGGGCCAACGTCCTGACTTTC. Translated, it gives CASSHDRAGANVLTF.

The chain employs TRBV29-1 and TRBJ1-4, with unresolved D. Between the trimmed V and J ends, which lost 0 bases and 8 bases, there was a span of 4 bases. CDR3 size: 11 residues. The V gene's germline CDR1 is SQVTM and CDR2 ANQGSEA. As DNA, the CDR3 is TGCAGCGTTGAAGAGGCCGAAAAACTGTTTTTT. Translated, it gives CSVEEAEKLFF.

This clone showed up just a few times. The V and J genes are TRBV7-8 and TRBJ2-1, with TRBD1 matching over 7 bases. The CDR3 covers 15 residues. J was trimmed by 3 bases and V by 4 bases; bases with no gene match: 6. Germline values: CDR1 SGHVS, CDR2 FQNEAQ. For the CDR3, the DNA is TGTGCCAGCAGCTCAACAGGGGTAGTCTACAATGAGCAGTTCTTC. Translating it yields CASSSTGVVYNEQFF. Combining the CDR3 with reference TRBV7-8 and TRBJ2-1 gives the whole variable domain GAGVSQSPRYKVAKRGQDVALRCDPISGHVSLFWYQQALGQGPEFLTYFQNEAQLDKSGLPSDRFFAERPEGSVSTLKIQRTQQEDSAVYLCASSSTGVVYNEQFFGPGTRLTVL.

The chain is built from TRBV19 and TRBJ2-7; 15 nucleotides match TRBD2. The CDR3 is made up of 16 amino acids. The ends lost 5 bases at V and 6 bases at J; junction bases unmatched: 8. Germline loops: CDR1 LNHDA, CDR2 SQIVND (reference sequence). CDR3 nucleotide sequence: TGTGCCAGTAGTCCAGGACTAGCGGGGGGGCGGGCCGAGCAGTACTTC. It encodes CASSPGLAGGRAEQYF.

This chain connects TRBV2 to TRBJ2-5; the D gene could be TRBD1 or TRBD2 (6 bases each). Trimming pared 6 bases from V and 5 bases from J, leaving 13 bases between. CDR3 length: 13 residues. The germline CDR1 and CDR2 sequences are SNHLY and FYNNEI. The CDR3 is CASRGGRSETQYF. The DNA of the CDR3 is TGTGCCAGCAGGGGGGGCAGGTCGGAGACCCAGTACTTC. The full variable domain, its missing parts supplied by reference TRBV2 and TRBJ2-5, is EPEVTQTPSHQVTQMGQEVILRCVPISNHLYFYWYRQILGQKVEFLVSFYNNEISEKSEIFDDQFSVERPDGSNFTLKIRSTKLEDSAMYFCASRGGRSETQYFGPGTRLLVL.

The gene calls are TRBV19 and TRBJ1-3; perhaps TRBD1 as D (5 bases). The CDR3 length is 15 residues. V dropped 6 bases and J dropped 4 bases, with 16 bases sitting between them. The V gene's germline CDR1 is LNHDA and CDR2 SQIVND (reference sequence). Written as DNA, the CDR3 is TGTGCCAGTAGGCCCACTGCAGGGAGAGGAAACACCATATATTTT. Amino acid sequence: CASRPTAGRGNTIYF.

The chain has TRBV3-1 (or the pseudogene TRBV3-2) and TRBJ1-1, with 7 bases aligning to TRBD1. This CDR3 contains 14 residues. The germline CDR1 and CDR2 sequences are LGHDT and YNNKEL (reference sequence). Trimming at V came to 2 bases and at J to 4 bases, leaving 4 bases not matched to a gene. CDR3 region: CASSQQGGGTEAFF. CDR3 bases: TGTGCCAGCAGCCAACAGGGGGGGGGCACTGAAGCTTTCTTT.

This sequence joins TRBV3-1 (or the pseudogene TRBV3-2) and TRBJ1-1; a possible D gene is TRBD1 (5 bases). Trimming pared 4 bases from V and 1 base from J, leaving 10 bases between. The CDR3 runs to 14 residues. Germline V gives CDR1 LGHDT, CDR2 YNNKEL (reference sequence). CDR3: CASSPSGQNTEAFF. DNA of the CDR3: TGTGCCAGCAGCCCTTCCGGACAGAACACTGAAGCTTTCTTT.

This clone was recorded only once. CDR3 nucleotides: TGTGCCAGCAGTGGGACAGGCACAGATACGCAGTATTTT. Amino acid sequence: CASSGTGTDTQYF. The chain links TRBV28 to TRBJ2-3, with TRBD1 matching over 7 bases. This CDR3 has 13 amino acids. V lost 5 bases and J lost 1; bases outside the gene matches: 0. Germline loops: CDR1 MDHEN, CDR2 SYDVKM.

V usage is TRBV7-3 and J usage is TRBJ2-1; tentative D call: TRBD2 (6 bases). Germline V gives CDR1 SGHTA, CDR2 FQGTGA. This CDR3 has 15 residues. Trimming shortened V by 4 bases and J by 8 bases, and 18 bases separated the two germline ends. The CDR3: CASSSGLLDKDEQFF. CDR3 nucleotides: TGTGCCAGCAGCTCCGGACTATTGGATAAGGATGAGCAGTTCTTC. Using reference TRBV7-3 and TRBJ2-1 for the parts outside the CDR3, the full variable domain is GAGVSQTPSNKVTEKGKYVELRCDPISGHTALYWYRQSLGQGPEFLIYFQGTGAADDSGLPNDRFFAVRPEGSVSTLKIQRTERGDSAVYLCASSSGLLDKDEQFFGPGTRLTVL.

The V and J genes are TRBV27 and TRBJ1-2, with D unclear. Deletions cut 4 bases from V and 6 bases from J, with 15 bases between. CDR3 length: 14 residues. The germline V gene encodes CDR1 MNHEY and CDR2 SMNVEV (reference sequence). The CDR3 nucleotides are TGTGCCAGCAGTTCCCGGACGAACCCTAATGGCTACACCTTC. Protein product: CASSSRTNPNGYTF.

J is TRBJ2-3 and V is TRBV6-5, with 13 bases aligning to TRBD2. Germline assignment: CDR1 MNHEY and CDR2 SVGAGI. With V trimmed by 6 bases and J by 4 bases, 4 bases remained unmatched. This CDR3 has 15 amino acids. CDR3 region: CASSPGTSGADTQYF. The DNA for the CDR3 is TGTGCCAGCAGCCCCGGGACTAGCGGGGCAGATACGCAGTATTTT.